This T cell receptor (beta chain) was found in a study of blood T cell repertoires in COVID-19. The CDR3 has 13 amino acids. The V gene's germline CDR1 is SGHAT and CDR2 FQNNGV. V was trimmed by 0 bases and J by 8 bases, leaving 10 bases between them. TCRdb's copy holds only in-frame clones and misses some; the assay was immunoSEQ multiplex PCR. The sample has about 250,000 clones, 81% seen once. The chain joins TRBV11-2 to TRBJ1-1; D uncertain. The origin of this receptor is a woman older than 75 with acute or convalescent COVID-19. The sequencing input was peripheral blood. The CDR3 loop is CASSLDLSPEAFF. In DNA form, the CDR3 reads TGTGCCAGCAGCTTAGACCTATCCCCGGAAGCTTTCTTT.